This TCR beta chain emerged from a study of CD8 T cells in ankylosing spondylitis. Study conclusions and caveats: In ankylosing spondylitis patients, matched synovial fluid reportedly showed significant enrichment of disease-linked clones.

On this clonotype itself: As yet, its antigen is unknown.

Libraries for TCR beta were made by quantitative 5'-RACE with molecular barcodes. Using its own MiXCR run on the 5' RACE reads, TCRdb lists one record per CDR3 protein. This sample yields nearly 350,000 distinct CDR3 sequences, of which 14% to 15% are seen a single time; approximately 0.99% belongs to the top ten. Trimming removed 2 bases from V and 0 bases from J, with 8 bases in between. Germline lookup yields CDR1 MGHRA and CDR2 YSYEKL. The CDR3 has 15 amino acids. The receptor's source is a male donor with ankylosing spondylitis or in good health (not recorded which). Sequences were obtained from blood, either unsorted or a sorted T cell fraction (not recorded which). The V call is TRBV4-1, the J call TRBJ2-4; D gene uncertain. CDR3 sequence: CASSQRVLAKNIQYF. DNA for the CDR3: TGCGCCAGCAGCCAACGGGTTTTAGCCAAAAACATTCAGTACTTC.